Here is one T cell receptor beta chain with its context. Its antigen remains unknown. The germline CDR1 and CDR2 sequences are SGHTS and YDEGEE. The CDR3 covers 15 residues. Trimming removed 4 bases from V and 0 bases from J, with 11 bases in between. Sequenced by immunoSEQ multiplex PCR; TCRdb stores in-frame clones only, minus some. The sample yields 30,000 to 35,000 clones, about 69% seen once. The data derive from a study of vaccination effects on CD4 cells after COVID-19. Study details: Both of the two convalescent patients gave a sample, one 16 days and one a week before vaccination. Study-level points and caveats: Convalescents showed post-vaccine spike-reactive clones that were mainly new vaccine-induced clones.

Viral peptide pools were used in the ViraFEST assay to expand antigen-specific CD4+ T cells, and sequencing came afterward. Cells that had been cultured for 10 days were the source of isolated CD4+ T cells. From March to December 2020, the person had a SARS-CoV-2 infection that was confirmed by PCR. The TCR sequence derives from a human donor who had a prior SARS-CoV-2 infection. This specimen was CD4+ T cells from PBMCs cultured with a peptide pool, taken before COVID-19 vaccination. The chain carries TRBV5-8 and TRBJ1-3; D is unclear. CDR3 DNA sequence: TGTGCCAGCAGCCTCGGTAGGAGCTCTGGAAACACCATATATTTT. Amino acid sequence: CASSLGRSSGNTIYF.